There are a few counts of the clone carrying this TCR beta chain. Its antigen is unidentified. CDR3 length: 14 residues. V gave up 0 bases and J gave up 6 bases, with 8 bases separating them. Germline V gives CDR1 LGHNA, CDR2 YNFKEQ. This record belongs to a study of beta chain features in type 1 diabetes. Study background: Age, gender, cell numbers and subset yield matched between patients and controls. General study results and limits: Because the template was cDNA, high-expressing cells might be over-represented. Reduced insertions and increased deletions marked VDJ junctions in type 1 diabetes patients. Compared to healthy donors, patients appeared to have naive, central memory and Treg TCRB repertoires that were more alike.

Investigators reverse transcribed all isolated RNA, so they sequenced expressed TCRB transcripts. Generated by immunoSEQ multiplex PCR, the TCRdb table keeps only in-frame clones and is missing some. Among roughly 350,000 clones, approximately 9.9% were seen once, and the ten largest hold 0.015%. Material: naive CD4+ T cells from blood. The source of this sequence is a woman aged 25 to 45 in good health. The chain is built from TRBV4-2 and TRBJ2-2; D might be TRBD2 (5 bases). CDR3 region: CASSQDRGAGELFF. CDR3 DNA: TGTGCCAGCAGCCAAGACCGGGGTGCCGGGGAGCTGTTTTTT.